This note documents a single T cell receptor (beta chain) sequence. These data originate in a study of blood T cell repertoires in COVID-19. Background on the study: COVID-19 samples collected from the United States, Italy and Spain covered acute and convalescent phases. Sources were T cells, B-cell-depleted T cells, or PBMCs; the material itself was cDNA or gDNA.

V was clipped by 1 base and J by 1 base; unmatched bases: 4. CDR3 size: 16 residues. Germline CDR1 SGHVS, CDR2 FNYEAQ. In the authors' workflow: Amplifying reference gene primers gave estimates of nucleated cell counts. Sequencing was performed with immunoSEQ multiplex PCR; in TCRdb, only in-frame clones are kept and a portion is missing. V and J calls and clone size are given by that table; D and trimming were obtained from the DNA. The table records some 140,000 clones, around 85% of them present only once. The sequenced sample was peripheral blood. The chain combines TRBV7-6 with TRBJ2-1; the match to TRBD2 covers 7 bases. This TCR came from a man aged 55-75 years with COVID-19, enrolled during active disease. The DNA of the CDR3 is TGTGCCAGCAGCTTAGGGCTAGCGGCTTCCTACAATGAGCAGTTCTTC. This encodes CASSLGLAASYNEQFF.